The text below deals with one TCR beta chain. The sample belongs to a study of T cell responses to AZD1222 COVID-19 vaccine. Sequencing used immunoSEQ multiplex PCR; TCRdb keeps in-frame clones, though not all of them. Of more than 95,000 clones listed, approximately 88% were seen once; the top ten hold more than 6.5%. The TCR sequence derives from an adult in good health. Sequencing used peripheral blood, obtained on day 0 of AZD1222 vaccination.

CDR3 nucleotide sequence: TGTGCCAGCAGCTCACTGTCCTCGCTAGCGGGACCCTACAATGAGCAGTTCTTC. It translates to CASSSLSSLAGPYNEQFF. The chain couples TRBV7-8 to TRBJ2-1; 9 bases match TRBD2. The CDR3 contains 18 residues. CDR1 is SGHVS and CDR2 is FQNEAQ in the germline V gene. The V gene end was trimmed by 4 bases and the J gene end by 2 bases; junction bases not matched to a gene: 12.